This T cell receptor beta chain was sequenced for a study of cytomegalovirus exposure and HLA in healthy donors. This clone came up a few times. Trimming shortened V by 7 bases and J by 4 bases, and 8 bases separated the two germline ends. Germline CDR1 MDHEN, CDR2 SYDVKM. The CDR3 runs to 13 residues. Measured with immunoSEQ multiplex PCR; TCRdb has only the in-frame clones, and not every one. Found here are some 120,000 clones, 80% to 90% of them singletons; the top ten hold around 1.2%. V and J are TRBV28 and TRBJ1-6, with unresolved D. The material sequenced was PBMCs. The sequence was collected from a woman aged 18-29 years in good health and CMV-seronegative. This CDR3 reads CASIATYNSPLHF. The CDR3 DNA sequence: TGTGCCAGCATCGCCACTTATAATTCACCCCTCCACTTT.